A selection of T cell receptor beta chains follows, all from one sample in a study of prognosis after radiotherapy for stage I lung cancer. TCRdb reprocessed the multiplex PCR reads with MiXCR, giving one entry per CDR3 protein. The sample includes fewer than 20,000 distinct CDR3 sequences, approximately 15% of them seen just once. The specimen comprised PBMCs, sampled before or after stereotactic body radiation therapy (not recorded which). Receptors originate from a donor at least 50 years old with non-small cell lung cancer. Each CDR3 is given with its conserved first and last residue. Fields, in order: V gene, J gene, D gene, clone size, CDR3 protein, CDR3 DNA. A D gene is named only where the DNA matches it firmly. Not every row has a clone size; where given, it reads once, few, many or a size class.

v_gene: TRBV28
j_gene: TRBJ1-2
d_gene: -
abundance: -
CDR3aa: CASSYFRAYGYTF
CDR3nt: TGTGCCAGCAGTTACTTCAGGGCCTATGGCTACACCTTC

v_gene: TRBV6-6
j_gene: TRBJ2-1
d_gene: -
abundance: many
CDR3aa: CASSYSTPGGAYNEQFF
CDR3nt: TGTGCCAGCAGTTACTCGACCCCCGGGGGTGCCTACAATGAGCAGTTCTTC

v_gene: TRBV9
j_gene: TRBJ1-2
d_gene: -
abundance: many
CDR3aa: CASSVGAGYGYTF
CDR3nt: TGTGCCAGCAGCGTAGGTGCGGGTTATGGCTACACCTTC

v_gene: TRBV19
j_gene: TRBJ2-1
d_gene: TRBD2
abundance: medium-sized
CDR3aa: CASDSSGRDEQFF
CDR3nt: TGTGCCAGTGATTCCAGCGGGAGAGATGAGCAGTTCTTC

v_gene: TRBV7-2
j_gene: TRBJ2-5
d_gene: -
abundance: many
CDR3aa: CASNIFGGQETQYF
CDR3nt: TGTGCCAGCAACATTTTTGGCGGCCAAGAGACCCAGTACTTC

v_gene: TRBV7-9
j_gene: TRBJ2-5
d_gene: -
abundance: many
CDR3aa: CASSLSWSGAGETQYF
CDR3nt: TGTGCCAGCAGCTTAAGTTGGTCAGGGGCAGGAGAGACCCAGTACTTC

v_gene: TRBV28
j_gene: TRBJ2-1
d_gene: TRBD2
abundance: many
CDR3aa: CASSFREGHKQFF
CDR3nt: TGTGCCAGCAGTTTCCGGGAGGGCCATAAGCAGTTCTTC

v_gene: TRBV7-7
j_gene: TRBJ2-5
d_gene: -
abundance: many
CDR3aa: CASSPFANQETQYF
CDR3nt: TGTGCTAGCAGCCCCTTTGCCAACCAAGAGACCCAGTACTTC

v_gene: TRBV5-4
j_gene: TRBJ2-1
d_gene: -
abundance: few
CDR3aa: CASSSPLGSANNEQFF
CDR3nt: TGTGCCAGCAGCTCCCCTTTAGGGTCGGCCAACAATGAGCAGTTCTTC

v_gene: TRBV19
j_gene: TRBJ2-1
d_gene: -
abundance: many
CDR3aa: CGSSIRGQGIHNEQFF
CDR3nt: TGTGGCAGTAGTATAAGAGGGCAGGGGATCCACAATGAGCAGTTCTTC

v_gene: TRBV29-1
j_gene: TRBJ1-5
d_gene: TRBD1
abundance: many
CDR3aa: CSVAGQGNQPQHF
CDR3nt: TGCAGCGTAGCAGGACAGGGCAATCAGCCCCAGCATTTT

v_gene: TRBV11-3
j_gene: TRBJ2-7
d_gene: TRBD2
abundance: once
CDR3aa: CASSSLGEGTSGTYEQYF
CDR3nt: TGTGCCAGCAGCTCGCTTGGGGAGGGGACTAGCGGAACCTACGAGCAGTACTTC

v_gene: TRBV6-5
j_gene: TRBJ1-6
d_gene: TRBD1
abundance: many
CDR3aa: CASSSWTGIQNSPLHF
CDR3nt: TGTGCCAGCAGTTCCTGGACAGGGATCCAAAATTCACCCCTCCACTTT

v_gene: TRBV24-1
j_gene: TRBJ2-5
d_gene: -
abundance: many
CDR3aa: CATSDFSPAGTQYF
CDR3nt: TGTGCCACCAGTGATTTTAGCCCGGCAGGGACCCAGTACTTC

v_gene: TRBV27
j_gene: TRBJ2-1
d_gene: TRBD2
abundance: many
CDR3aa: CASNSGGPGRFVYNEQFF
CDR3nt: TGTGCCAGCAATTCGGGAGGGCCGGGACGTTTTGTGTACAATGAGCAGTTCTTC

v_gene: TRBV6-2/TRBV6-3
j_gene: TRBJ2-3
d_gene: -
abundance: many
CDR3aa: CASSYSDSTDTQYF
CDR3nt: TGTGCCAGCAGTTACTCCGACAGCACAGATACGCAGTATTTT

v_gene: TRBV28
j_gene: TRBJ2-3
d_gene: -
abundance: -
CDR3aa: CASIEGTSTDTQYF
CDR3nt: TGTGCCAGCATCGAGGGGACTTCTACAGATACGCAGTATTTT

v_gene: TRBV19
j_gene: TRBJ2-5
d_gene: -
abundance: many
CDR3aa: CASSRLSSAETQYF
CDR3nt: TGTGCCAGTAGTCGTCTGAGCTCAGCGGAGACCCAGTACTTC

v_gene: TRBV5-5
j_gene: TRBJ2-7
d_gene: TRBD1
abundance: many
CDR3aa: CASLRTGSYEQYF
CDR3nt: TGTGCCAGCCTTCGGACAGGGTCCTACGAGCAGTACTTC

v_gene: TRBV19
j_gene: TRBJ2-6
d_gene: -
abundance: many
CDR3aa: CASSIRGMGSGANVLTF
CDR3nt: TGTGCCAGTAGTATAAGAGGGATGGGTTCTGGGGCCAACGTCCTGACTTTC

v_gene: TRBV28
j_gene: TRBJ2-7
d_gene: -
abundance: many
CDR3aa: CASSRGYPGGLYF
CDR3nt: TGTGCCAGCAGCCGGGGCTACCCTGGGGGGCTGTACTTC

v_gene: TRBV5-8
j_gene: TRBJ2-1
d_gene: -
abundance: many
CDR3aa: CASSLFVRQDSYNEQFF
CDR3nt: TGTGCCAGCAGCTTGTTCGTTCGACAGGACTCCTACAATGAGCAGTTCTTC

v_gene: TRBV7-2
j_gene: TRBJ2-2
d_gene: -
abundance: many
CDR3aa: CASSSTGTLNTGELFF
CDR3nt: TGTGCCAGCAGCTCCACCGGGACTCTCAACACCGGGGAGCTGTTTTTT

v_gene: TRBV6-1
j_gene: TRBJ1-2
d_gene: -
abundance: many
CDR3aa: CASSEAKGRGGWYGYTF
CDR3nt: TGTGCCAGCAGTGAAGCCAAGGGCCGGGGGGGCTGGTATGGCTACACCTTC

v_gene: TRBV2
j_gene: TRBJ1-5
d_gene: -
abundance: many
CDR3aa: CASSPLNQPQHF
CDR3nt: TGTGCCAGCAGTCCACTCAATCAGCCCCAGCATTTT

v_gene: TRBV4-1
j_gene: TRBJ2-3
d_gene: -
abundance: many
CDR3aa: CASSQYGGQWADTQYF
CDR3nt: TGCGCCAGCAGCCAATATGGGGGTCAATGGGCAGATACGCAGTATTTT

v_gene: TRBV12-3/TRBV12-4
j_gene: TRBJ2-1
d_gene: TRBD2
abundance: many
CDR3aa: CASSWTRNNEQFF
CDR3nt: TGTGCCAGCAGTTGGACTAGAAACAATGAGCAGTTCTTC

v_gene: TRBV4-2
j_gene: TRBJ1-1
d_gene: TRBD1
abundance: -
CDR3aa: CASSQDLGGQYTEAFF
CDR3nt: TGTGCCAGCAGCCAAGATTTAGGGGGACAGTACACTGAAGCTTTCTTT